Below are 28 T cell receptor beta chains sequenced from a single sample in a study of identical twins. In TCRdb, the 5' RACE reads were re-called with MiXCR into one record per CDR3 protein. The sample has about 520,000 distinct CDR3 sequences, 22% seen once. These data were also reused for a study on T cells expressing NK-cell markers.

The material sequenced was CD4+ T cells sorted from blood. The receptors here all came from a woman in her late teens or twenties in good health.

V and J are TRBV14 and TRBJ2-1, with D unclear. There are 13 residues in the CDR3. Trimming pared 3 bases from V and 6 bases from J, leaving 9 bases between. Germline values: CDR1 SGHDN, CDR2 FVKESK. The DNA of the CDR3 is TGTGCCAGCAGCCATCTGGGCAGCAATGAGCAGTTCTTC. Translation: CASSHLGSNEQFF.

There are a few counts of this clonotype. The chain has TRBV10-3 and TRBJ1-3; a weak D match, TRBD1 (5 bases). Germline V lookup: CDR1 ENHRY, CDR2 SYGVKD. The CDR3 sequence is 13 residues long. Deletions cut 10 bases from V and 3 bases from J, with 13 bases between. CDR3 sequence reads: CATRRGDGNTIYF. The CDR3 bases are TGTGCCACCCGGAGGGGAGATGGAAACACCATATATTTT.

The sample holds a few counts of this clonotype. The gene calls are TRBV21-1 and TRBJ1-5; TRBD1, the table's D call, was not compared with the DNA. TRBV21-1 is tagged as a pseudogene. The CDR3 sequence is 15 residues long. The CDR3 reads CASSSRDRSNQPQHF. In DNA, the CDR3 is TGTGCCAGCAGCAGCCGGGACAGGAGCAATCAGCCCCAGCATTTT.

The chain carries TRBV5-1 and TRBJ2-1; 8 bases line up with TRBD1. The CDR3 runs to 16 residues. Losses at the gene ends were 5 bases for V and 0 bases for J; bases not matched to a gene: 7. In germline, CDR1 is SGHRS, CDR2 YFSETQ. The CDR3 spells CASRDEQGGSYNEQFF. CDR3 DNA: TGCGCCAGCAGGGATGAACAGGGGGGCTCCTACAATGAGCAGTTCTTC.

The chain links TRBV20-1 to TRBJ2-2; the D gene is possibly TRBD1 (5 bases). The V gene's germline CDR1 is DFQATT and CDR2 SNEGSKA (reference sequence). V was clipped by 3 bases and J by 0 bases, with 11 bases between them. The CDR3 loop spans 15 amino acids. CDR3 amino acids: CSARKGRSNTGELFF. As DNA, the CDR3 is TGCAGTGCTAGGAAGGGGCGATCGAACACCGGGGAGCTGTTTTTT.

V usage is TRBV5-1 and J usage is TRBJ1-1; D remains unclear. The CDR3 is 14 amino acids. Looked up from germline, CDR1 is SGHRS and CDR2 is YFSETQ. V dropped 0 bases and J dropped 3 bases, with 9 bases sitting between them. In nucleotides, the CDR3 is TGCGCCAGCAGCTTGGCAGTTCTCGACACTGAAGCTTTCTTT. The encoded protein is CASSLAVLDTEAFF.

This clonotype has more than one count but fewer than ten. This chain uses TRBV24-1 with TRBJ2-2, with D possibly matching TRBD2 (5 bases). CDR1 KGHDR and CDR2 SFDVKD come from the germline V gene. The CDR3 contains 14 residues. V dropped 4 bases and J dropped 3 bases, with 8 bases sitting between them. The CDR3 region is CATSERRDTGELFF. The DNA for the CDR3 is TGTGCCACCAGTGAACGGCGGGACACCGGGGAGCTGTTTTTT.

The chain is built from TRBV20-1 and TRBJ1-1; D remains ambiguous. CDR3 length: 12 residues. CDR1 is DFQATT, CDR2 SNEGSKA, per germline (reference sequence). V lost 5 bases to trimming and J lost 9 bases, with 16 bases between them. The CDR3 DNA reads TGCAGTGCTTCTCTGGGCCCAGCGAAAGCTTTCTTT. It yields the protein CSASLGPAKAFF.

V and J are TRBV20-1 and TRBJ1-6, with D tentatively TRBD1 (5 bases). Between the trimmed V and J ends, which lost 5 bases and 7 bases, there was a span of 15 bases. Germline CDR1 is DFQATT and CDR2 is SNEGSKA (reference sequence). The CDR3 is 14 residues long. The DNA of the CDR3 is TGCAGTGCTCCGGACGGGAGACAGAATTCACCCCTCCACTTT. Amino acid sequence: CSAPDGRQNSPLHF.

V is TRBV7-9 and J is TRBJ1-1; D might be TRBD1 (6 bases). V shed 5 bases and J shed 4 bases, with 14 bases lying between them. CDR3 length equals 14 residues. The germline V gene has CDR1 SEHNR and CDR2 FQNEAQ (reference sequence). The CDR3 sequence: CASSRQGHGTEAFF. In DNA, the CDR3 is TGTGCCAGCAGCCGGCAGGGGCACGGCACTGAAGCTTTCTTT. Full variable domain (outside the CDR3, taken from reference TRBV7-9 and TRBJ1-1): DTGVSQNPRHKITKRGQNVTFRCDPISEHNRLYWYRQTLGQGPEFLTYFQNEAQLEKSRLLSDRFSAERPKGSFSTLEIQRTEQGDSAMYLCASSRQGHGTEAFFGQGTRLTVV.

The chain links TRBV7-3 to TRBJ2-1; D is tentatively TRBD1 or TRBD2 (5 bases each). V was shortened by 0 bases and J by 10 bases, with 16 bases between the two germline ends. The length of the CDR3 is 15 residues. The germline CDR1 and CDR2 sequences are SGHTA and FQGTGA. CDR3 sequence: CASSLTRDAHTEQFF. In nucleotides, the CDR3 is TGTGCCAGCAGCTTAACCCGGGACGCACACACCGAGCAGTTCTTC.

Written as DNA, the CDR3 is TGCAGTGCTAAGCTTCCGGGACAGCTTCTCACCGGGGAGCTGTTTTTT. The encoded protein is CSAKLPGQLLTGELFF. The chain uses TRBV20-1 and TRBJ2-2; 7 nucleotides align to TRBD1. The CDR3 loop spans 16 amino acids. V shed 4 bases and J 4 bases; nucleotides not matched to a gene: 12. In germline, CDR1 is DFQATT, CDR2 SNEGSKA (reference sequence).

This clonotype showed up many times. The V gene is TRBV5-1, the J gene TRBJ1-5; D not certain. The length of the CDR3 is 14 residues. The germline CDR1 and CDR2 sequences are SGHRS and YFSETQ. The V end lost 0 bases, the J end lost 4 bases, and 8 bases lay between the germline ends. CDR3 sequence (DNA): TGCGCCAGCAGCTTGGAACCCACGAATCAGCCCCAGCATTTT. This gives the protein CASSLEPTNQPQHF.

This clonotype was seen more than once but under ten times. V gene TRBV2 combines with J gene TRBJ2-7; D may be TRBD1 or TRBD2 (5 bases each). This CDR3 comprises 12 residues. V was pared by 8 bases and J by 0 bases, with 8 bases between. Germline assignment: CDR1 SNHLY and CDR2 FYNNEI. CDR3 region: CASGGRSYEQYF. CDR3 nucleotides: TGTGCCAGCGGGGGACGCTCCTACGAGCAGTACTTC.

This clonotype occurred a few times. CDR3 protein: CSARKRGNLVYEQYF. CDR3 nucleotide sequence: TGCAGTGCTAGAAAGCGGGGAAACTTGGTGTACGAGCAGTACTTC. This sequence joins TRBV20-1 and TRBJ2-7; 7 bases fit TRBD2. V trimming: 2 bases; J trimming: 4 bases; junction bases outside the gene matches: 11. The germline gives CDR1 DFQATT, CDR2 SNEGSKA (reference sequence). This CDR3 is built from 15 residues.

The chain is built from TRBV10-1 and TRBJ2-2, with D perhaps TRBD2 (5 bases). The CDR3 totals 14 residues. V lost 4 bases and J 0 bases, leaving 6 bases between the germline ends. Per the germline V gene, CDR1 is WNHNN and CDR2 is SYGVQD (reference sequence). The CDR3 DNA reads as TGCGCCAGCAGTGTTAGCGCGAACACCGGGGAGCTGTTTTTT. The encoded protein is CASSVSANTGELFF.

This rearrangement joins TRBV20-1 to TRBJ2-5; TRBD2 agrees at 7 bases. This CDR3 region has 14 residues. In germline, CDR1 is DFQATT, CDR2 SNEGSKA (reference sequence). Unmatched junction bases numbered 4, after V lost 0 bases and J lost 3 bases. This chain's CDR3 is CSARDRRGKETQYF. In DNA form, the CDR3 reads TGCAGTGCTAGAGACAGGCGGGGGAAAGAGACCCAGTACTTC.

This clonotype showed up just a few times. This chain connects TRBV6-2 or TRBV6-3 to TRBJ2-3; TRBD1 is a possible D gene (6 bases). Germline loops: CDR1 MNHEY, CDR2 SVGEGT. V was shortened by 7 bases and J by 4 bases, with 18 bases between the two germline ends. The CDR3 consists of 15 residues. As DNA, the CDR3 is TGTGCCAGCAATCCGGGACACCGTTGGTCAGATACGCAGTATTTT. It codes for CASNPGHRWSDTQYF.

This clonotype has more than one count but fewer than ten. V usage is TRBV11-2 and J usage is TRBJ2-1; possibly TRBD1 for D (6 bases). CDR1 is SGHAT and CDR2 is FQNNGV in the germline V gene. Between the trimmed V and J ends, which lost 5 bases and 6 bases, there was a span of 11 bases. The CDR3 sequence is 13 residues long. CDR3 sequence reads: CASSLYRVNEQFF. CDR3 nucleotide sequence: TGTGCCAGCAGCCTCTACAGGGTCAATGAGCAGTTCTTC.

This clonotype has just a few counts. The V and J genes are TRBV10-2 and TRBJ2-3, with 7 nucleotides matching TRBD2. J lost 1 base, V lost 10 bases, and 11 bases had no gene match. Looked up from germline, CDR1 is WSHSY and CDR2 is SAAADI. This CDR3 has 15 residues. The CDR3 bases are TGCGCCACCTCGACGGGGGGAGCAGGCACAGATACGCAGTATTTT. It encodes CATSTGGAGTDTQYF.

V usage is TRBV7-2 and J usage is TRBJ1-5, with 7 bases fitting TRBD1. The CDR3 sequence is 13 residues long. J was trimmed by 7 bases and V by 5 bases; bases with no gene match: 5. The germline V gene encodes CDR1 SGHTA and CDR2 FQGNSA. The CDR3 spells CASSRTGGQPQHF. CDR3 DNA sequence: TGTGCCAGCAGCCGGACAGGCGGACAGCCCCAGCATTTT. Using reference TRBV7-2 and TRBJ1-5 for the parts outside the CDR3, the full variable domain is GAGVSQSPSNKVTEKGKDVELRCDPISGHTALYWYRQSLGQGLEFLIYFQGNSAPDKSGLPSDRFSAERTGGSVSTLTIQRTQQEDSAVYLCASSRTGGQPQHFGDGTRLSIL.

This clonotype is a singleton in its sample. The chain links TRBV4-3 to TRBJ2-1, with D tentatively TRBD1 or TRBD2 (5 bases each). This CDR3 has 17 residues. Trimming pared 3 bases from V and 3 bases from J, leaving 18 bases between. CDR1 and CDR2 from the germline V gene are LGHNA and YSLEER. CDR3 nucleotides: TGCGCCAGCAGCCATTTGGACATTCGAGGGATCTACAATGAGCAGTTCTTC. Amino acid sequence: CASSHLDIRGIYNEQFF.

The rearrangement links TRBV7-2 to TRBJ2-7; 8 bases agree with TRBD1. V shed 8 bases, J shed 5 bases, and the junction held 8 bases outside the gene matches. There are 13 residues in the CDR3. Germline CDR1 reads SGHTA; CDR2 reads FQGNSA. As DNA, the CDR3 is TGTGCCAGCGACCGGACAGGGCGCCACGAGCAGTACTTC. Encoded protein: CASDRTGRHEQYF. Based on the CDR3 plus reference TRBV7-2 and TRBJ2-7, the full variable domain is GAGVSQSPSNKVTEKGKDVELRCDPISGHTALYWYRQSLGQGLEFLIYFQGNSAPDKSGLPSDRFSAERTGGSVSTLTIQRTQQEDSAVYLCASDRTGRHEQYFGPGTRLTVT.

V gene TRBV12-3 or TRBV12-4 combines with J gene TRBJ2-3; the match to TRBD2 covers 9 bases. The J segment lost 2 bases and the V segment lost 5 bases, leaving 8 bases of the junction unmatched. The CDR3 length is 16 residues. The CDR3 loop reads CASSAAGGPFTDTQYF. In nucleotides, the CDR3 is TGTGCCAGCAGTGCGGCGGGGGGGCCTTTCACAGATACGCAGTATTTT.

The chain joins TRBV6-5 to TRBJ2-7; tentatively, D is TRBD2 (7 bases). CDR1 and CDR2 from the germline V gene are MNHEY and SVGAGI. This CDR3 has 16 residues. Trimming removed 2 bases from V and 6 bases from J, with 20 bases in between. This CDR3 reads CASSYRGGSRIVEQYF. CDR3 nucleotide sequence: TGTGCCAGCAGTTACAGGGGGGGGAGTAGGATAGTCGAGCAGTACTTC.

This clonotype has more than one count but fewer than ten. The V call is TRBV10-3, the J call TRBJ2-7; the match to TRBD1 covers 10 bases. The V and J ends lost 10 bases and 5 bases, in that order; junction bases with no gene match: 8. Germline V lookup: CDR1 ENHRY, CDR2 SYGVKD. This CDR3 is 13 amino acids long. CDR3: CATIRDRGHEQYF. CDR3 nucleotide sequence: TGTGCCACCATTCGGGACAGGGGCCACGAGCAGTACTTC.

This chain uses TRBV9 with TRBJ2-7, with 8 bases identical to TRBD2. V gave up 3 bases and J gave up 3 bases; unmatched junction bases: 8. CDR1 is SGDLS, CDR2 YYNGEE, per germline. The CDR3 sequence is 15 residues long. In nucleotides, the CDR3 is TGTGCCAGCAGCGAGGGGACTAGTGAAAACTACGAGCAGTACTTC. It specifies CASSEGTSENYEQYF.

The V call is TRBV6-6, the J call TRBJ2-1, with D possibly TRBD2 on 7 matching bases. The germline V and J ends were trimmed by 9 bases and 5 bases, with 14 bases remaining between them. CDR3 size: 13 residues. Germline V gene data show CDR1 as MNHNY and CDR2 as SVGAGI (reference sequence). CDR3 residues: CASQRGGNNEQFF. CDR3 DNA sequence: TGTGCCAGTCAAAGGGGGGGTAACAATGAGCAGTTCTTC.